Listed below are T cell receptor beta chains from one sample, sequenced in a study of breast tumors, draining lymph nodes, adjacent tissues. TCRdb re-called the multiplex PCR reads through MiXCR, storing one row per CDR3 protein. Of about 270,000 distinct CDR3 sequences in the sample, 30% to 35% were seen once. Sample: axillary lymph node tissue. These receptors were taken from a female donor with breast cancer. Some clones in this sample may be carry-over from other donors' samples. The CDR3 runs from the conserved cysteine through the conserved F or W. The D gene is left open where the match is weak. Only part of the rows carry a size: once, few, many, or a class if the clone is expanded.

abundance	d_gene	v_gene	len	j_gene	CDR3nt	CDR3aa
NA	NA	TRBV4-3	16	TRBJ1-2	TGCGCCAGCAGCCAAGGCGAGACAGTAGCTAACTATGGCTACGCCTTC	CASSQGETVANYGYAF
many	NA	TRBV10-3	16	TRBJ2-5	TGTGCCATCAGTGACGGAGCGATGGGCAGCCAAGAGACCCAGTACTTC	CAISDGAMGSQETQYF
many	TRBD2	TRBV20-1	13	TRBJ2-1	TGCAGTGCCTATAGCGGGAGTACAAATGAGCAGTTCTTC	CSAYSGSTNEQFF
NA	NA	TRBV20-1	12	TRBJ1-6	TGCAGTGCTAGGGTAGCGACAGGTTACCTCCACTTT	CSARVATGYLHF
many	TRBD1	TRBV7-3	18	TRBJ2-6	TGTGCCAGCAGCTTAATAGGGACAGGGCTCTCTGGGGCCAACGTCCTGACTTTC	CASSLIGTGLSGANVLTF
NA	NA	TRBV20-1	14	TRBJ2-6	TGCAGCGTTACACTCCCCTCTGGGACCACCGTCCTGACTTTC	CSVTLPSGTTVLTF
NA	NA	TRBV10-2	14	TRBJ1-1	TGCGCCAGCACACACAGCAACATGAACACTGAAGCTTTCTTT	CASTHSNMNTEAFF
many	NA	TRBV2	11	TRBJ2-3	TGTGCCACCACCAACCTCGATACGCAGTATTTT	CATTNLDTQYF
many	NA	TRBV24-1	15	TRBJ2-2	TGTGCCACCAGTGGGCAAGCAGGGCTTACCGGGGAGCTGTTTTTT	CATSGQAGLTGELFF
many	TRBD1	TRBV9	15	TRBJ1-6	TGTGCCAGCAGCGCCTCGGGACAGGGGAACTCACCCCTCCACTTT	CASSASGQGNSPLHF
many	NA	TRBV5-1	15	TRBJ2-7	TGCGCCAGCAGGTGGGGTCGCGAGGGATACTACGAGCAGTACTTC	CASRWGREGYYEQYF
many	NA	TRBV14	13	TRBJ1-2	TGTGCCAGCAGCCAAGAACTGAGGGCTGGCTACACCTTC	CASSQELRAGYTF
many	TRBD2	TRBV19	15	TRBJ2-1	TGTGCCAGTACCGGAGGCGGGAGGGCCTGGAATGAGCAGTTCTTC	CASTGGGRAWNEQFF
many	TRBD2	TRBV10-3	16	TRBJ2-3	TGTGCCATCAGTGACCCCAGCGGGAGAGGGTCAGATACGCAGTATTTT	CAISDPSGRGSDTQYF
NA	NA	TRBV5-8	13	TRBJ2-1	TGTGCCAGCAGCGCATCTACTATTTTTGAGCAGTCCTTC	CASSASTIFEQSF
few	NA	TRBV28	14	TRBJ2-1	TGTGCCAGCTTCCAGCGACGCTCCTACAATGAGCAGTTCTTC	CASFQRRSYNEQFF
many	NA	TRBV10-3	12	TRBJ2-7	TGTGCCATCAGTGAGTCGTCGGGAGAGCAGTACTTC	CAISESSGEQYF
many	TRBD1	TRBV2	15	TRBJ2-3	TGTGCCAGCGGGACAGGGTTTTCCACAGGGGATACGCAGTATTTT	CASGTGFSTGDTQYF
many	TRBD1	TRBV7-2	15	TRBJ2-1	TGTGCCAGCGGGCCGGGGGACAGGCATCTTAATGAGCAGTTCTTC	CASGPGDRHLNEQFF
many	NA	TRBV5-1	17	TRBJ2-2	TGCGCCAGCAGCTTGGGCGTTGGAGGGGGCTACACCGGGGAGCTGTTTTTT	CASSLGVGGGYTGELFF
NA	NA	TRBV20-1	13	TRBJ2-4	TGCAGTGCTGAGAACGAGCGCCGTAACATTCAGTACTTC	CSAENERRNIQYF
NA	TRBD2	TRBV20-1	18	TRBJ2-5	TGCAGTGCCAGCAGTTACAAACTAGCGGGAGGAGAAGGAGAGACCCAGTACTTC	CSASSYKLAGGEGETQYF
many	TRBD1	TRBV7-6	15	TRBJ2-1	TGTGCCAGCAGCTTTGGGGGACAGGGTATGGGTGAGCAGTTCTTC	CASSFGGQGMGEQFF
many	NA	TRBV19	20	TRBJ2-1	TGTGCCAGTAGTATAGACACGGGGCACAGGGACTACAGGGAATCCAGGGAGCAGTTCTTC	CASSIDTGHRDYRESREQFF
few	NA	TRBV18	14	TRBJ2-5	TGTGCCAGCTCACCGGTAGGTCGCCGAGAGACCCAGTACTTC	CASSPVGRRETQYF
many	TRBD1	TRBV19	17	TRBJ2-6	TGTGCCAGTAGTAGAGACAGGGGGATCTCTGGGGCCAACGTCCTGACTTTC	CASSRDRGISGANVLTF
many	NA	TRBV20-1	14	TRBJ2-1	TGCAGTGCTAGCCCCCGACAGACCTACAATGAGCAGTTCTTC	CSASPRQTYNEQFF
NA	TRBD1	TRBV28	15	TRBJ2-3	TGTGCCAGCAGTCCCCCCCTCGGACAGGGTTCAAATGAGTATTTT	CASSPPLGQGSNEYF
NA	NA	TRBV27	11	TRBJ2-3	TGTGCCAGCACGGATGCAGATACGCAGTATTTT	CASTDADTQYF
NA	NA	TRBV10-1	15	TRBJ2-3	TGCGCCAGCAGTGAAACAGGTTGGGCATACAATGAGCAGTATTTT	CASSETGWAYNEQYF
many	TRBD2	TRBV2	14	TRBJ2-5	TGTGCCAGCAGTGTTGAGCGGGAGAAGGGGACCCAGTACTTC	CASSVEREKGTQYF
many	NA	TRBV27	11	TRBJ1-2	TGTGCCAGCCGGGATAACTATGGCTACACCTTC	CASRDNYGYTF